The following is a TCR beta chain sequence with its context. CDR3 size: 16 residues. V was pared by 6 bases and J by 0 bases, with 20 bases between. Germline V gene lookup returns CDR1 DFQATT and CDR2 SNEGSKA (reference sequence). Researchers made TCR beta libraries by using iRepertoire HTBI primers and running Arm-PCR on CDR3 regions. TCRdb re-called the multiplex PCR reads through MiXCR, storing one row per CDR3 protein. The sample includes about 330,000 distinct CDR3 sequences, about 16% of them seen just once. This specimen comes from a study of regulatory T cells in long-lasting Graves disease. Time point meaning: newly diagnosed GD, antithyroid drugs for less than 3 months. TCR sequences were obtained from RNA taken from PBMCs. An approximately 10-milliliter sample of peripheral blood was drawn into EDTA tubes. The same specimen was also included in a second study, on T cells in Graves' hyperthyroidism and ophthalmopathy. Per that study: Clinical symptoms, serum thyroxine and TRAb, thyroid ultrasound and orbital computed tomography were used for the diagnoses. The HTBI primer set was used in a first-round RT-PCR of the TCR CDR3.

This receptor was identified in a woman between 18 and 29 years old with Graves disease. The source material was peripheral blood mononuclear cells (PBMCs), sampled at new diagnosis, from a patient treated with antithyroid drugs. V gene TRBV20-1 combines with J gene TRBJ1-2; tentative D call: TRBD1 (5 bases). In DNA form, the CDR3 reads TGCAGTGCCAGACCCGGGACGACGGCCTCTAACTATGGCTACACCTTC. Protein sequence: CSARPGTTASNYGYTF.